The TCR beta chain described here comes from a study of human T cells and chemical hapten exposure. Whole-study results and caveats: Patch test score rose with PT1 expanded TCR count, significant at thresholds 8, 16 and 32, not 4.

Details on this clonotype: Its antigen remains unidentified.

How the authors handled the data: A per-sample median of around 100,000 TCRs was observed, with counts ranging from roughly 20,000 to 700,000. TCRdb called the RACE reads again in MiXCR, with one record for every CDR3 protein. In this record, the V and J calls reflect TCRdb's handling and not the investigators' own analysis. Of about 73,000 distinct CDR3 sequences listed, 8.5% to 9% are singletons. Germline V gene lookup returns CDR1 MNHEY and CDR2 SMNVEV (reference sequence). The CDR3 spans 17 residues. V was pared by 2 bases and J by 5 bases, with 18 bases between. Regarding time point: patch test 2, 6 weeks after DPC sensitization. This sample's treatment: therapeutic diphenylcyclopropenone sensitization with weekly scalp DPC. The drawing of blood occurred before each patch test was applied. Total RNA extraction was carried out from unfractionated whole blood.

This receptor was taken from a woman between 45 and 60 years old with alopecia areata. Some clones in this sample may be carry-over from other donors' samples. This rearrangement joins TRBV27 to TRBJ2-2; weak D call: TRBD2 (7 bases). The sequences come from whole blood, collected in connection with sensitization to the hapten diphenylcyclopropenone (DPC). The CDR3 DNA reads TGTGCCAGCAGTTTAGAGGGTGGGGGGGGGCGGACCGGGGAGCTGTTTTTT. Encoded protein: CASSLEGGGGRTGELFF.